This TCR beta chain derives from a study of T cell repertoires in cytomegalovirus infection. In the study overall: Matching HLA type, along with CMV infection, was indicated by public TCR beta signatures. Findings and caveats of the study: Clonotype analysis showed dominance of the ex vivo response by HLA-C-restricted CMV-specific TCR beta clonotypes.

TCRdb ran MiXCR on the reads and lists one entry per CDR3 protein. The sample shows under 150,000 distinct CDR3 sequences, 30% to 35% of them seen only once. This clonotype was seen more than once but under ten times. Its antigen is currently unknown. The CDR3 sequence is 15 residues long. Per the germline V gene, CDR1 is MGHRA and CDR2 is YSYEKL. V was clipped by 3 bases and J by 4 bases, with 15 bases between them. This clonotype was sampled from a human donor in good health (CMV status not recorded). Some clones in this sample may be carry-over from other donors' samples. The chain uses TRBV4-1 and TRBJ1-1; possible D gene TRBD1, 5 bases. Material: CD8+ T cells from cultured PBMCs, obtained from culture after CMV antigen stimulation. CDR3: CASSQGQGLSTEAFF. CDR3 DNA sequence: TGCGCCAGCAGCCAGGGGCAGGGTTTAAGCACTGAAGCTTTCTTT.